Presented here are 3 T cell receptor beta chains from one specimen sequenced in a study of cytomegalovirus exposure and HLA in healthy donors. PCR used 60 Vbeta primers and 13 Jbeta primers. The protocol was immunoSEQ multiplex PCR, while the TCRdb copy is restricted to in-frame clones and leaves out a portion. The data show roughly 78,000 clones, approximately 57% seen once. Input material: PBMCs. The source of these receptors is a man aged 30-40 years in good health and CMV-seropositive.

This chain connects TRBV2 to TRBJ2-5; 7 nucleotides agree with TRBD1. The J call may be in error: the DNA end matches TRBJ2-7 better. Per the germline V gene, CDR1 is SNHLY and CDR2 is FYNNEI. There are 15 residues in the CDR3. The CDR3, as DNA: TGTGCCAGCAGTGGAATGGGACAGTCACCCTACGAGCAGTACTTC. Protein product: CASSGMGQSPYEQYF.

The chain joins TRBV5-1 to TRBJ1-1; no definite D call. The CDR3 covers 15 residues. Germline assignment: CDR1 SGHRS and CDR2 YFSETQ. Trimming shortened V by 2 bases and J by 4 bases, and 15 bases separated the two germline ends. This chain's CDR3 is CASSLTSYGSTEAFF. The CDR3, as DNA: TGCGCCAGCAGCTTAACGTCTTACGGTTCCACTGAAGCTTTCTTT.

The V and J genes are TRBV28 and TRBJ2-7, with TRBD2 identical over 8 bases. The V and J ends lost 6 bases and 4 bases, in that order; junction bases with no gene match: 8. Germline lookup yields CDR1 MDHEN and CDR2 SYDVKM. This CDR3 is 14 amino acids long. The CDR3 DNA is TGTGCCAGCAGCCCGGGGGGGGGCGGTTACGAGCAGTACTTC. Translating it yields CASSPGGGGYEQYF.